The table lists the clone carrying this T cell receptor (beta chain) with a few counts. Germline DNA was also extracted, and blood RNA was taken from unsorted whole blood. Patients were treatment-naive with chronic HBV infection. A primer in the constant region served to generate TCR beta cDNA from approximately 500 ng of total RNA. Libraries of TCR beta came from three nested multiplex PCR rounds with slightly modified ARM-PCR. Use of TRBV1-TRBV30 forward primers with a C-beta reverse primer characterized the first two PCR rounds, which lasted nine to eleven cycles each. Each CDR3 protein is one row after TCRdb ran MiXCR on the multiplex PCR reads. The sample has hundreds of thousands of distinct CDR3 sequences; 50% to 75% are singletons. Germline CDR1 reads ENHRY; CDR2 reads SYGVKD. With 2 bases clipped from V and 10 bases from J, the junction kept 3 bases outside the gene matches. The CDR3 consists of 13 residues.

The data were obtained in a study of tumor-infiltrating lymphocytes in primary liver carcinoma. This sequence originates from a woman younger than 45 with primary liver carcinoma and hepatitis B virus infection. The rearrangement uses TRBV10-3 and TRBJ2-5; 11 positions agree with TRBD1. The sample comprised peripheral blood. CDR3 in amino acids: CAISERDRGGQYF. The CDR3 nucleotides read TGTGCCATCAGTGAGCGGGACAGGGGGGGCCAGTACTTC.